This T cell receptor beta chain was obtained from a study of cytomegalovirus exposure and HLA in healthy donors. Findings of the study overall: Another analysis was done later, and it associated 15,000 or so TCR beta sequences with HLA alleles at 0.05 false discovery rate. In vitro experiments confirmed that a few CMV-associated chains were specific for CMV antigens. A later analysis showed TCR association rates differing by HLA locus, peaking at DRB1 and lowest at HLA-C. Among immune exposure information, only CMV serostatus was available.

Worth noting for this clone: Antigen: not known.

This CDR3 comprises 17 residues. CDR1 is MGHRA and CDR2 is YSYEKL in the germline V gene. V dropped 3 bases and J dropped 7; count of bases not matched to a gene: 10. 60 Vbeta and 13 Jbeta primers were used in PCR. Libraries were prepared by immunoSEQ multiplex PCR; TCRdb keeps only in-frame clonotypes and omits some of them. Counted here are 80,000 to 90,000 clones, approximately 80% occurring once; the ten biggest clones make up around 2%. The V gene is TRBV4-1, the J gene TRBJ1-4, with 11 bases aligning to TRBD1. The sequenced material came from PBMCs. The origin of this receptor is a woman aged 25 to 45 in good health and CMV-seronegative. CDR3 amino acids: CASSQIIRTGGGEKLFF. DNA for the CDR3: TGCGCCAGCAGCCAGATTATCCGGACAGGGGGCGGTGAAAAACTGTTTTTT.